The following is a TCR beta chain sequence with its context. These data belong to a study of blood T cell repertoires in COVID-19. The wider study: Both acute and convalescent COVID-19 samples were obtained from the United States, Italy and Spain. Nucleic acid was either cDNA or gDNA, and it came from T cells, B-cell-depleted T cells, or PBMCs.

Methods used by the authors: Amplification of reference gene primers provided the estimated nucleated cell counts. Profiling relied on immunoSEQ multiplex PCR, and the TCRdb table lists in-frame clones only, not all of them. V and J calls and clone size come straight from that table; D and trimming were deduced from the DNA. This sample has around 130,000 clones, with about 85% found just once. Germline V gene data show CDR1 as LGHDT and CDR2 as YNNKEL (reference sequence). This CDR3 spans 15 amino acids. V gave up 5 bases and J gave up 3 bases; unmatched junction bases: 5. The source of this sequence is a human donor with COVID-19, enrolled during active disease. The donor label of this sample is uncertain. V gene TRBV3-1 (or the pseudogene TRBV3-2) combines with J gene TRBJ2-1; 9 bases agree with TRBD2. Sequencing was done on a sample of peripheral blood. The CDR3 spells CASSSSRGGYNEQFF. The CDR3 region has the DNA TGTGCCAGCAGCTCGTCGCGGGGGGGCTACAATGAGCAGTTCTTC.